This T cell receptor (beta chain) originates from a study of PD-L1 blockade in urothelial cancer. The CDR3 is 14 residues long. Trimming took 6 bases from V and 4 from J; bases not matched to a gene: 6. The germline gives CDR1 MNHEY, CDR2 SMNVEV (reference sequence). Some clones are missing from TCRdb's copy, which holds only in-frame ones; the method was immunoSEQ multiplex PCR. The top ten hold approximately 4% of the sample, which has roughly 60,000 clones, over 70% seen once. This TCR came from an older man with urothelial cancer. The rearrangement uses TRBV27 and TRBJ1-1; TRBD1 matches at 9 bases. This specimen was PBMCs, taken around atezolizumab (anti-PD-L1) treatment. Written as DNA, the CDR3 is TGTGCCAGCAGCACACAGGGGGCTCGCACTGAAGCTTTCTTT. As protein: CASSTQGARTEAFF.